This T cell receptor (beta chain) is drawn from a study of blood T cell repertoires in COVID-19. This clone appeared a single time. The CDR3 has 14 residues. Per the germline V gene, CDR1 is MNHEY and CDR2 is SVGAGI. The V end lost 7 bases, the J end lost 1 base, and 13 bases lay between the germline ends. Profiling relied on immunoSEQ multiplex PCR, and the TCRdb table lists in-frame clones only, not all of them. The sample carries under 30,000 clones, about 92% recorded once. This chain uses TRBV6-5 with TRBJ1-1, with D perhaps TRBD1 (6 bases). What was sequenced was peripheral blood. The clonotype originates from a man over 45 with active COVID-19. CDR3 nucleotides: TGTGCCAGCACCACAGGGTCCTCGAACACTGAAGCTTTCTTT. Amino acid sequence: CASTTGSSNTEAFF.